The source of this T cell receptor beta chain is a study of patients and donors after allogeneic stem cell transplantation. TCRdb re-called the RT-PCR reads with MiXCR, one entry per CDR3 protein. The table has 84,000 or so distinct CDR3 sequences, about 48% seen once. Germline V CDR1 and CDR2: SGHDN, FVKESK. Trimming took 0 bases from V and 5 from J, leaving 8 bases between them. The CDR3 spans 14 residues. The sample taken for sequencing was blood, either unsorted or a sorted T cell fraction (not recorded which). The receptor comes from a human donor who was either an allogeneic HSCT recipient or a stem cell or donor lymphocyte infusion donor (not recorded which). It is not recorded whose cells these are; they may come from a transplant donor. The rearrangement uses TRBV14 and TRBJ2-4; perhaps TRBD2 as D (5 bases). CDR3 sequence: CASSQERLQNIQYF. Written as DNA, the CDR3 is TGTGCCAGCAGCCAAGAGAGACTACAAAACATTCAGTACTTC.